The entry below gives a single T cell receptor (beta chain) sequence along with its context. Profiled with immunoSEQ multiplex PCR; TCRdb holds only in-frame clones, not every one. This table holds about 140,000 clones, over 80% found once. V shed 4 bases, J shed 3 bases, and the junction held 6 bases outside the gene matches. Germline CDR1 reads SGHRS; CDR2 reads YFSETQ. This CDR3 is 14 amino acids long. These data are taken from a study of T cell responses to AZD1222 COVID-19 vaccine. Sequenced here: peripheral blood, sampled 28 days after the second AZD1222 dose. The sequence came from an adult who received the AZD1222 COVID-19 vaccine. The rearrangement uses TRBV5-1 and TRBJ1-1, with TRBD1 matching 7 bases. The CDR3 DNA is TGCGCCAGCAGCGCGACCGGGACAGACACTGAAGCTTTCTTT. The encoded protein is CASSATGTDTEAFF.